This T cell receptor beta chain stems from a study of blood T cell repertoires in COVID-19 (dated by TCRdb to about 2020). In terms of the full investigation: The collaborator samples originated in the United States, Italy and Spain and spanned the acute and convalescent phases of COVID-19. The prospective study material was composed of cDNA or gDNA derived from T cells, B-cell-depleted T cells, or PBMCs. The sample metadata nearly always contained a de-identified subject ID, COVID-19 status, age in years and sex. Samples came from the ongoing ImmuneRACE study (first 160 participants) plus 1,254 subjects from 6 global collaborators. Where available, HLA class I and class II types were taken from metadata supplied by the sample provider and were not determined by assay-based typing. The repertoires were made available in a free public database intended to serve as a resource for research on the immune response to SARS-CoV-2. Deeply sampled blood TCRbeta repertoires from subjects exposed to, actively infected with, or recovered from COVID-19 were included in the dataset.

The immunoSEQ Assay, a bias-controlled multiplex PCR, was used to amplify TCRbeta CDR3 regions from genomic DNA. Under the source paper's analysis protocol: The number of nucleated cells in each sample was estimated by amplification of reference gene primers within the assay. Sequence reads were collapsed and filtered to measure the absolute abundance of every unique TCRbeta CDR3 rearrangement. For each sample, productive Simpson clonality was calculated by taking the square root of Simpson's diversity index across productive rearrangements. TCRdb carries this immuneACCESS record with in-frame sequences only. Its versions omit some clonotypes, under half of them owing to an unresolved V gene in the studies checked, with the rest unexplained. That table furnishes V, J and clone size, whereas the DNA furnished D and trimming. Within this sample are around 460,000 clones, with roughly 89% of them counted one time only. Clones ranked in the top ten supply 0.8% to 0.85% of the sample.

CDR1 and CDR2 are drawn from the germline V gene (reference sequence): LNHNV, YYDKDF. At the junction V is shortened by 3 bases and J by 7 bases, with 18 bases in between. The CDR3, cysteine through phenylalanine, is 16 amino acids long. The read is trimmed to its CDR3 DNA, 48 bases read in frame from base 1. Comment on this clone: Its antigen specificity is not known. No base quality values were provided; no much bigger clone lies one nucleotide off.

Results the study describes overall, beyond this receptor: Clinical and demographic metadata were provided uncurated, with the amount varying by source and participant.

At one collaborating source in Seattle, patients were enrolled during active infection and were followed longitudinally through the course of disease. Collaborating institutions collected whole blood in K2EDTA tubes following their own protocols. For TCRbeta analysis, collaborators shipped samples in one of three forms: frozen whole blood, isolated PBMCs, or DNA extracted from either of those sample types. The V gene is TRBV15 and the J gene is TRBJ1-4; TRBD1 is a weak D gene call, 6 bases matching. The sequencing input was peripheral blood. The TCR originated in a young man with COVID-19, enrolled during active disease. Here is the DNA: TGTGCCACCAGCAGGGCCTCCAGGGGTGGTGGTGAAAAACTGTTTTTT. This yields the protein CATSRASRGGGEKLFF.